This TCR beta chain was found in a study of T-cell memory formation after mild COVID-19. The CDR3 spans 15 residues. From germline, CDR1 is KGHSH and CDR2 LQKENI. TCRdb used MiXCR to reprocess the 5' RACE reads, holding one entry per CDR3 protein. This table has 150,000 to 200,000 distinct CDR3 sequences, roughly 10% appearing once. This clonotype was picked up a small number of times. One end of the junction is discordant with germline, which a read error may explain. The sample taken for sequencing was PBMCs or a T cell subset sorted from them (not recorded which). J is TRBJ2-2 and V is TRBV18, with 8 bases identical to TRBD2. The origin of this receptor is a man between 18 and 35 years old who had mild COVID-19 (a few samples of this study predate the infection). Cell type and time point are not known. In DNA form, the CDR3 reads TGTGCCAGCTCACCTGGTAGCGGGAACGCCGGGGAGCTGTTTTTT. Its protein is CASSPGSGNAGELFF.